This TCR beta chain stems from a study of T cells in Graves' hyperthyroidism and ophthalmopathy. Study-wide findings and caveats: Blood held most thyroid clonotypes expanded above 0.001 frequency.

This clonotype showed up just a few times. Its antigen is currently unknown. There are 18 residues in the CDR3. Trimming removed 1 base from V and 2 bases from J, with 21 bases in between. Germline CDR1 and CDR2: LGHNT and FRNRAP. There were TCR beta CDR3 regions amplified from RNA transcripts. The HTBI primer set was used in a first-round RT-PCR of the TCR CDR3. TCRdb reprocessed the multiplex PCR reads via MiXCR and lists one record per CDR3 protein. The profile shows 300,000 to 450,000 distinct CDR3 sequences, 15% to 18% of them singletons. Based on clinical symptoms, serum thyroxine and TRAb, thyroid ultrasound and orbital computed tomography, diagnoses were reached. The authors took PBMCs from 10 ml fresh peripheral blood.

The receptor was isolated from a woman younger than 35 with Graves' hyperthyroidism that later progressed to Graves' ophthalmopathy. The sample comprised blood. The chain joins TRBV12-5 to TRBJ2-7, with a possible D match to TRBD1 (7 bases). DNA of the CDR3: TGTGCTAGTGGTTTGGCCCCCTTAGGAGGGGGCGACCCCTACGAGCAGTACTTC. Encoded protein: CASGLAPLGGGDPYEQYF.